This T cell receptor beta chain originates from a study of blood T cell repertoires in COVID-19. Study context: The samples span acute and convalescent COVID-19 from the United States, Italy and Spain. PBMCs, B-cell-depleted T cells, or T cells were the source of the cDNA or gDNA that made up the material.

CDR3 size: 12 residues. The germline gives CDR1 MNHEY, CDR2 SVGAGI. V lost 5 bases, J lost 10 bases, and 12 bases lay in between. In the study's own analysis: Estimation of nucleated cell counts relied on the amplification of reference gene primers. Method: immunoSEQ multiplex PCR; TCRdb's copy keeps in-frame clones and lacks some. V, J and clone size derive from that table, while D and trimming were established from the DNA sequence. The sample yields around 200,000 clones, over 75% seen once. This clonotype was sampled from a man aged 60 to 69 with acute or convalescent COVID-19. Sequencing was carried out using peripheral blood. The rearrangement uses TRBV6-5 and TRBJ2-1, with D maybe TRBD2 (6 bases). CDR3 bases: TGTGCCAGCAGTCTTAGCGGATTGGAGCAGTTCTTC. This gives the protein CASSLSGLEQFF.